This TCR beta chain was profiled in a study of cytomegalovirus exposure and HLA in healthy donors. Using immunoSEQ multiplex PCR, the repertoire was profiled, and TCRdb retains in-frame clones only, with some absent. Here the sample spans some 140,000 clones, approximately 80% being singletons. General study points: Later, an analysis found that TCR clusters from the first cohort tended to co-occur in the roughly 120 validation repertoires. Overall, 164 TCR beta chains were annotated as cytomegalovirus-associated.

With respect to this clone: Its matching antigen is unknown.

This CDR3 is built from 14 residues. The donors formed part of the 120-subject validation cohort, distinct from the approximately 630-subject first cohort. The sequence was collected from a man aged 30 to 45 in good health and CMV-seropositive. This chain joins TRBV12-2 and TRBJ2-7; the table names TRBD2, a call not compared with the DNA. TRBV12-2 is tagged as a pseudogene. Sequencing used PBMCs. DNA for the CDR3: TGTGCAAGTCGCTTTGCGGGAAGCTCCTACGAGCAGTACTTC. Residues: CASRFAGSSYEQYF.